Following are 23 T cell receptor beta chains from one sample sequenced in a study of technical replicates of blood from several donors (dated by TCRdb to 2016 to 2017). Libraries came from the immunoSEQ multiplex PCR assay. TCRdb retrieved this table from immuneACCESS and kept in-frame rearrangements only. Not all clones are present; in checked studies, unresolved V genes account for under half, and no reason is known for the remainder. The sample yields roughly 90,000 clones; 94% were counted once. About 0.22% of the sample lies in the top ten. Specimen: T cells isolated from PBMCs. The receptor set was obtained from a human donor in good health.

The V gene is TRBV9, the J gene TRBJ2-1; a weak D match, TRBD2 (6 bases). This CDR3 is built from 14 residues. Trimming took 5 bases from V and 3 from J, leaving 12 bases between them. Germline V CDR1 and CDR2: SGDLS, YYNGEE. The CDR3 bases are TGTGCCAGCAGTATGGGGCGGGACTACAATGAGCAGTTCTTC. Translated, it gives CASSMGRDYNEQFF.

The chain recombines TRBV6-1 with TRBJ2-2; D is possibly TRBD2 (5 bases). The CDR3 sequence is 13 residues long. Deletions cut 7 bases from V and 10 bases from J, with 16 bases between. CDR1 and CDR2 from the germline V gene are MNHNS and SASEGT. CDR3 bases: TGTGCCAGCACCAGATATAGGGAGCAGGAGCTGTTTTTT. It specifies CASTRYREQELFF.

This clone was picked up a small number of times. The rearrangement links TRBV28 to TRBJ2-7, with D perhaps TRBD1 (6 bases). Germline V gene lookup returns CDR1 MDHEN and CDR2 SYDVKM. With 6 bases removed from V and 2 bases from J, the gap between germline ends came to 17 bases. The CDR3 is 15 amino acids. The CDR3 spells CASRPNGGPTYEQYF. The CDR3 bases are TGTGCCAGCAGACCCAATGGGGGCCCCACCTACGAGCAGTACTTC.

The chain recombines TRBV28 with TRBJ2-7; 9 nucleotides align to TRBD2. There are 14 residues in the CDR3. CDR1 MDHEN and CDR2 SYDVKM come from the germline V gene. After removal of 10 bases from V and 7 bases from J, the junction contained 14 bases not matched to a gene. The DNA for the CDR3 is TGTGCCACCTACCTTAGCGGGGGTCTTCGGGAGCAGTACTTC. Amino acid sequence: CATYLSGGLREQYF.

V usage is TRBV12-5 and J usage is TRBJ1-2; TRBD1 matches at 8 bases. The CDR3 is 14 residues long. Germline lookup yields CDR1 LGHNT and CDR2 FRNRAP. Losses at the gene ends were 2 bases for V and 7 bases for J; bases not matched to a gene: 6. CDR3 bases: TGTGCTAGTGGTTTGCTGGACAGGGCAACTGGCTACACCTTC. As protein: CASGLLDRATGYTF. The full variable domain, its missing parts supplied by reference TRBV12-5 and TRBJ1-2, is DARVTQTPRHKVTEMGQEVTMRCQPILGHNTVFWYRQTMMQGLELLAYFRNRAPLDDSGMPKDRFSAEMPDATLATLKIQPSEPRDSAVYFCASGLLDRATGYTFGSGTRLTVV.

This chain connects TRBV29-1 to TRBJ2-1; TRBD2 matches at 11 bases. The CDR3 spans 13 residues. The germline V gene encodes CDR1 SQVTM and CDR2 ANQGSEA. V trimming: 4 bases; J trimming: 8 bases; junction bases outside the gene matches: 4. DNA of the CDR3: TGCAGCGTTGCGGGACTAGCGGAGTATGAGCAGTTCTTC. Protein: CSVAGLAEYEQFF.

This sequence joins TRBV21-1 and TRBJ2-5; the table's TRBD2 call for D was not verified on the DNA. TRBV21-1 is classified as a pseudogene. This CDR3 is 18 amino acids long. CDR3 bases: TGTGCCAGCAGCAATCCCCTACCTAGCGGGAGATTTCAAGAGACCCAGTACTTC. Its translation: CASSNPLPSGRFQETQYF.

The chain couples TRBV28 to TRBJ2-1; perhaps TRBD2 as D (5 bases). This CDR3 region has 13 residues. The germline V gene has CDR1 MDHEN and CDR2 SYDVKM. The V end was cut by 4 bases, the J end by 4 bases, with 8 bases between. The chain's CDR3 is CASSWRGYNEQFF. The DNA of the CDR3 is TGTGCCAGCAGTTGGAGAGGGTACAATGAGCAGTTCTTC.

The CDR3 region has the DNA TGTGCCATCAGGGGGACAGGGGATACCCAGCCCCAGCATTTT. The encoded protein is CAIRGTGDTQPQHF. The chain carries TRBV10-3 and TRBJ1-5, with 10 bases aligning to TRBD1. V lost 6 bases and J lost 7; bases outside the gene matches: 6. The CDR3 is 14 amino acids. Germline-derived CDR1 and CDR2 are ENHRY and SYGVKD.

The chain links TRBV7-5 to TRBJ2-3; the table's D call of TRBD1 was not tested on the DNA. TRBV7-5 is reported as a pseudogene. The CDR3 runs to 16 residues. The CDR3 bases are TGTGTCAGAAGCTTGCGTGCGGGACAGGGGGTAGGCACGCAGTATTTT. Translating gives CVRSLRAGQGVGTQYF.

V usage is TRBV4-1 and J usage is TRBJ2-2; 12 positions match TRBD2. There are 17 residues in the CDR3. Trimming cost V 3 bases and J 7 bases; bases outside gene matches: 9. Germline V gives CDR1 MGHRA, CDR2 YSYEKL. The DNA of the CDR3 is TGCGCCAGCAGCCAGTTACCTAGCGGGAGGGCTGGCGGGGAGCTGTTTTTT. Encoded protein: CASSQLPSGRAGGELFF.

The table lists this clone with a few counts. Written as DNA, the CDR3 is TGTGCCAGCAGTTTGAGGTCCAGCACAGATACGCAGTATTTT. Amino acids: CASSLRSSTDTQYF. The chain links TRBV6-5 to TRBJ2-3, with D unresolved. V was cut by 4 bases and J by 0 bases, with 8 bases left in between. CDR3 length: 14 residues. The germline gives CDR1 MNHEY, CDR2 SVGAGI.

V is TRBV28 and J is TRBJ2-5; D perhaps matches TRBD1 (6 bases). The V end lost 3 bases, the J end lost 2 bases, and 16 bases lay between the germline ends. Germline V lookup: CDR1 MDHEN, CDR2 SYDVKM. The CDR3 runs to 16 residues. CDR3 region: CASSFTPTGQQETQYF. For the CDR3, the DNA is TGTGCCAGCAGTTTTACCCCAACAGGACAGCAAGAGACCCAGTACTTC.

Here the CDR3 DNA reads TGTGCCAGTAGTAGAATTACAGGTACGAATCAGCCCCAGCATTTT. Translation: CASSRITGTNQPQHF. This chain connects TRBV19 to TRBJ1-5; D might be TRBD1 (5 bases). The germline CDR1 and CDR2 sequences are LNHDA and SQIVND (reference sequence). V was clipped by 4 bases and J by 4 bases, with 14 bases between them. The CDR3 sequence is 15 residues long.

The genes are TRBV7-9 and TRBJ2-3; no clear D gene. The V gene lost 7 bases and the J gene lost 5 bases, with 10 bases spanning the gap. CDR1 and CDR2 (germline): SEHNR, FQNEAQ (reference sequence). The CDR3 totals 12 residues. The CDR3 region has the DNA TGTGCCAGCAACATTTACAGAGATACGCAGTATTTT. The encoded protein is CASNIYRDTQYF.

This clone was counted once. The chain is built from TRBV29-1 and TRBJ2-5; TRBD2 might be the D (5 bases). Germline CDR1 and CDR2: SQVTM and ANQGSEA. CDR3 length: 13 amino acids. The V gene lost 2 bases and the J gene lost 5 bases, with 12 bases spanning the gap. The CDR3 reads CSVEKAGVETQYF. In DNA form, the CDR3 reads TGCAGCGTTGAAAAAGCCGGGGTGGAGACCCAGTACTTC.

The chain is built from TRBV5-1 and TRBJ2-3; 7 bases line up with TRBD2. CDR1 and CDR2 from the germline V gene are SGHRS and YFSETQ. The V segment lost 0 bases and the J segment 4 bases; nucleotides outside the gene matches: 5. This CDR3 is 15 amino acids long. The CDR3 loop reads CASSLGSGVADTQYF. The CDR3 region has the DNA TGCGCCAGCAGCTTGGGCAGCGGGGTTGCAGATACGCAGTATTTT.

The V gene is TRBV28, the J gene TRBJ2-7; 7 nucleotides agree with TRBD2. J was trimmed by 3 bases and V by 5 bases; bases with no gene match: 13. The CDR3 spans 16 residues. From germline, CDR1 is MDHEN and CDR2 SYDVKM. The CDR3 region is CASSPFPPTSFYEQYF. CDR3 in DNA: TGTGCCAGCAGTCCTTTCCCTCCGACTAGCTTCTACGAGCAGTACTTC.

V is TRBV5-8 and J is TRBJ2-5; TRBD1 matches at 11 bases. CDR1 is SGHTS and CDR2 is YDEGEE in the germline V gene. V lost 0 bases, J lost 7 bases, and 5 bases stayed unmatched. The CDR3 has 15 amino acids. CDR3: CASSLDGQGAGTQYF. Here the CDR3 DNA reads TGTGCCAGCAGCTTGGATGGACAGGGGGCGGGGACCCAGTACTTC.

The rearrangement uses TRBV29-1 and TRBJ2-7; 10 positions agree with TRBD1. J gave up 6 bases and V 6 bases, and 5 bases lay outside the gene matches. Germline CDR1 and CDR2: SQVTM and ANQGSEA. This CDR3 contains 12 residues. DNA for the CDR3: TGCAGCGTCTGGACAGGGGGTGGCGAGCAGTACTTC. Its translation: CSVWTGGGEQYF.

The gene calls are TRBV5-1 and TRBJ1-1; TRBD1 aligns across 8 bases. CDR3 size: 14 residues. Unmatched junction bases numbered 7, after V lost 4 bases and J lost 5 bases. The germline gives CDR1 SGHRS, CDR2 YFSETQ. The CDR3 sequence: CASSGMTGATEAFF. The CDR3 region has the DNA TGCGCCAGCAGCGGCATGACAGGGGCGACTGAAGCTTTCTTT. The whole variable domain, remainder taken from reference TRBV5-1 and TRBJ1-1, is KAGVTQTPRYLIKTRGQQVTLSCSPISGHRSVSWYQQTPGQGLQFLFEYFSETQRNKGNFPGRFSGRQFSNSRSEMNVSTLELGDSALYLCASSGMTGATEAFFGQGTRLTVV.

V usage is TRBV10-1 and J usage is TRBJ2-1, with TRBD2 as a possible D gene (5 bases). The CDR3 is 19 residues long. Germline CDR1 and CDR2: WNHNN and SYGVQD (reference sequence). The V gene lost 4 bases and the J gene lost 2 bases, with 24 bases spanning the gap. CDR3 nucleotides: TGCGCCAGCAGTGGGAGCCTAGAGGGAAGGCGCACCACCTACAATGAGCAGTTCTTC. It yields the protein CASSGSLEGRRTTYNEQFF.

This rearrangement joins TRBV19 to TRBJ2-3, with D maybe TRBD2 (6 bases). The CDR3 loop spans 14 amino acids. V dropped 4 bases and J dropped 1 base, with 9 bases sitting between them. Germline CDR1 and CDR2: LNHDA and SQIVND (reference sequence). The CDR3 loop reads CASSKGGGTDTQYF. As DNA, the CDR3 is TGTGCCAGTAGTAAGGGAGGAGGCACAGATACGCAGTATTTT.